The clone carrying this T cell receptor beta chain has only a few counts. Its specificity is not known. This sample was included in a study of CD8 T cells in ankylosing spondylitis. Broader study findings: The study identified a TCR beta motif of under ten highly homologous variants that appeared characteristic of ankylosing spondylitis blood. In the blood and synovial fluid of reactive arthritis, some motif variants had been previously reported. Significantly higher representation of disease-linked clones was reported for matched ankylosing spondylitis synovial fluid.

The germline gives CDR1 DFQATT, CDR2 SNEGSKA (reference sequence). The CDR3 has 15 amino acids. Trimming took 3 bases from V and 3 from J; bases not matched to a gene: 6. Library preparation for TCR beta used quantitative 5'-RACE with molecular barcodes. MiXCR, run by TCRdb on the 5' RACE reads, gives a single entry per CDR3 protein. Of 750,000 to 850,000 distinct CDR3 sequences listed, 10% to 15% are singletons. This clonotype was obtained from a male donor with ankylosing spondylitis. The material sequenced was blood, either unsorted or a sorted T cell fraction (not recorded which). This chain joins TRBV20-1 and TRBJ2-1; TRBD2 agrees at 9 bases. The CDR3 loop is CSARDASGVYNEQFF. The CDR3 DNA sequence: TGCAGTGCTAGGGATGCTAGCGGGGTCTACAATGAGCAGTTCTTC.